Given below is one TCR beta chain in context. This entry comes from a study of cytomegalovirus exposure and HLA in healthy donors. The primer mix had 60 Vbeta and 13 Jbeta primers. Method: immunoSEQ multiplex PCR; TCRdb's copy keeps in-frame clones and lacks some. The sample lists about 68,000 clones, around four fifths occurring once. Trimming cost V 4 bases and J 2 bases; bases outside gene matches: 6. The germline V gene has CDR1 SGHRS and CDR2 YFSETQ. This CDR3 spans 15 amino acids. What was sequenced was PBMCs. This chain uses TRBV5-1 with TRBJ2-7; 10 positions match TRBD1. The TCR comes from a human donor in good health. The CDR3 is CASSRLGQGTYEQYF. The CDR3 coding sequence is TGCGCCAGCAGCCGACTGGGACAGGGGACCTACGAGCAGTACTTC.